This T cell receptor beta chain stems from a study of blood T cell repertoires in COVID-19. In the original processing: By means of reference gene primer amplification, nucleated cell counts were estimated. The repertoire was sequenced with immunoSEQ multiplex PCR; TCRdb's copy has only in-frame clones and lacks some. V and J calls plus clone size are reproduced from that table; the DNA served to infer D and trimming. The table records under 250,000 clones, approximately 77% of them present only once. There are 13 residues in the CDR3. V gave up 0 bases and J gave up 13 bases; unmatched junction bases: 4. CDR1 is SGHAT and CDR2 is FQNNGV in the germline V gene.

The sequencing sample was made of peripheral blood. J is TRBJ2-1 and V is TRBV11-2; 9 bases fit TRBD2. The source is a woman aged 80 or over with acute or convalescent COVID-19. The DNA for the CDR3 is TGTGCCAGCAGCTTAGAGCAAGCGGGGGGACAGTTCTTC. Residues: CASSLEQAGGQFF. Full variable domain (missing parts from reference TRBV11-2 and TRBJ2-1): EAGVAQSPRYKIIEKRQSVAFWCNPISGHATLYWYQQILGQGPKLLIQFQNNGVVDDSQLPKDRFSAERLKGVDSTLKIQPAKLEDSAVYLCASSLEQAGGQFFGPGTRLTVL.